The 30 T cell receptor beta chains below were found in one sample sequenced in a study of blood T cell repertoires in COVID-19. Sequencing was performed with immunoSEQ multiplex PCR; in TCRdb, only in-frame clones are kept and a portion is missing. The sample lists over 200,000 clones, approximately 82% occurring once. The specimen was peripheral blood. The receptors come from a woman in her 40s with acute or convalescent COVID-19.

The chain couples TRBV10-2 to TRBJ2-1; 10 bases align to TRBD1. The CDR3 runs to 14 residues. The trim removed 6 bases at V and 5 bases at J, leaving 4 bases unmatched. The V gene's germline CDR1 is WSHSY and CDR2 SAAADI. The CDR3, as DNA: TGCGCCAGCAGCCAAGGGACAGGGGACAATGAGCAGTTCTTC. Its protein is CASSQGTGDNEQFF.

DNA for the CDR3: TGTGCCAGCAGCTTGCAGAATTTGGCTGAAGCTTTCTTT. Translated: CASSLQNLAEAFF. The chain combines TRBV5-8 with TRBJ1-1, with no clear D. Trimming pared 1 base from V and 6 bases from J, leaving 10 bases between. Germline CDR1 SGHTS, CDR2 YDEGEE. This CDR3 contains 13 residues.

The chain carries TRBV11-2 and TRBJ1-6, with D possibly TRBD1 on 5 matching bases. CDR1 and CDR2 (germline): SGHAT, FQNNGV. The CDR3 sequence is 14 residues long. Trimming took 6 bases from V and 0 from J, leaving 6 bases between them. In DNA form, the CDR3 reads TGTGCCAGCAGTAGGGGCTCCTATAATTCACCCCTCCACTTT. It codes for CASSRGSYNSPLHF.

The chain combines TRBV2 with TRBJ2-1; 12 bases are shared with TRBD1. CDR1 is SNHLY and CDR2 is FYNNEI in the germline V gene. The CDR3 has 14 residues. V was pared by 8 bases and J by 9 bases, with 8 bases of the junction left unmatched. The CDR3 nucleotides are TGTGCCAGCGGGAAGGGACAGGGGGCAAGTGAGCAGTTCTTC. This codes for CASGKGQGASEQFF.

This clone was detected only once. The chain links TRBV19 to TRBJ1-2, with D perhaps TRBD1 (5 bases). Deletions cut 5 bases from V and 4 bases from J, with 14 bases between. The germline gives CDR1 LNHDA, CDR2 SQIVND (reference sequence). The CDR3 length is 14 residues. The CDR3 DNA reads as TGTGCCAGTAGTCCCGCCGGACAAGTCTATGGCTACACCTTC. Translation gives CASSPAGQVYGYTF.

This clone was picked up one time. The chain carries TRBV6-5 and TRBJ2-7; the match to TRBD2 covers 7 bases. This CDR3 spans 15 amino acids. Unmatched junction bases numbered 5, after V lost 0 bases and J lost 3 bases. Germline values: CDR1 MNHEY, CDR2 SVGAGI. In nucleotides, the CDR3 is TGTGCCAGCAGTTACTCGGGAGGGCACGGCTACGAGCAGTACTTC. Protein product: CASSYSGGHGYEQYF.

This clone was seen more than once but under ten times. The gene calls are TRBV19 and TRBJ2-2, with D perhaps matching TRBD1 (6 bases). The CDR3 runs to 16 residues. Germline values: CDR1 LNHDA, CDR2 SQIVND (reference sequence). Deletions cut 6 bases from V and 4 bases from J, with 18 bases between. The CDR3 reads CASRPLQGFSTGELFF. Here the CDR3 DNA reads TGTGCCAGTAGACCACTCCAGGGGTTCAGCACCGGGGAGCTGTTTTTT. The full variable domain, its missing parts supplied by reference TRBV19 and TRBJ2-2, is DGGITQSPKYLFRKEGQNVTLSCEQNLNHDAMYWYRQDPGQGLRLIYYSQIVNDFQKGDIAEGYSVSREKKESFPLTVTSAQKNPTAFYLCASRPLQGFSTGELFFGEGSRLTVL.

This clone was recorded once. The rearrangement joins TRBV18 to TRBJ1-2; TRBD1 matches at 7 bases. This CDR3 has 15 residues. Germline assignment: CDR1 KGHSH and CDR2 LQKENI. The V segment lost 6 bases and the J segment 3 bases; nucleotides outside the gene matches: 10. The CDR3 protein is CASSSDRVPDYGYTF. CDR3 in DNA: TGTGCCAGCTCTTCCGACAGGGTTCCGGACTATGGCTACACCTTC.

This chain connects TRBV5-1 to TRBJ2-7, with 7 nucleotides matching TRBD1. The CDR3 contains 15 residues. The junction had 7 bases not matched to a gene; V was cut back by 4 bases and J by 0 bases. The V gene's germline CDR1 is SGHRS and CDR2 YFSETQ. In DNA, the CDR3 is TGCGCCAGCAGCCAAGGGGGACAGAGCTCCTACGAGCAGTACTTC. Translation: CASSQGGQSSYEQYF.

The rearrangement uses TRBV5-1 and TRBJ2-2, with 10 bases fitting TRBD1. CDR1 SGHRS and CDR2 YFSETQ come from the germline V gene. The CDR3 is made up of 16 amino acids. J was trimmed by 5 bases and V by 5 bases; bases with no gene match: 9. CDR3 sequence (DNA): TGCGCCAGCAGACTCCAAAGGACAGGGGGGACCGGGGAGCTGTTTTTT. It specifies CASRLQRTGGTGELFF.

In regard to this clone: A much larger clone differs from this one at a single base, so this may be a read error. This chain links TRBV19 with TRBJ1-1; 7 positions agree with TRBD1. V was pared by 9 bases and J by 4 bases, with 8 bases of the junction left unmatched. This CDR3 is built from 13 residues. Germline V gene lookup returns CDR1 LNHDA and CDR2 SQIVND (reference sequence). The CDR3 loop is CASLDRAGTEAFF. The CDR3 nucleotides are TGTGCCAGCCTAGACAGGGCGGGCACTGAAGCTTTCTTT.

This chain joins TRBV7-3 and TRBJ1-1; D is perhaps TRBD1 (6 bases). Per the germline V gene, CDR1 is SGHTA and CDR2 is FQGTGA. Trimming took 5 bases from V and 1 from J, leaving 11 bases between them. The CDR3 is 14 amino acids. The CDR3 sequence: CASSRWGQNTEAFF. As DNA, the CDR3 is TGTGCCAGCAGCCGGTGGGGGCAGAACACTGAAGCTTTCTTT.

This rearrangement joins TRBV24-1 to TRBJ1-2, with 7 bases aligning to TRBD1. The germline V gene has CDR1 KGHDR and CDR2 SFDVKD. This CDR3 contains 15 residues. V dropped 4 bases and J dropped 7; count of bases not matched to a gene: 11. Written as DNA, the CDR3 is TGTGCCACCAGTGACCTCCGACAGGGTGAGGCTGGCTACACCTTC. Translation gives CATSDLRQGEAGYTF.

In the case of this clone: A junction end diverges from the germline sequence, so it may reflect a read error. V gene TRBV9 combines with J gene TRBJ2-1; perhaps TRBD1 as D (6 bases). This CDR3 is 12 amino acids long. Germline V gene lookup returns CDR1 SGDLS and CDR2 YYNGEE. This chain's CDR3 is CASSPRTETMIF. The CDR3, as DNA: TGTGCCAGCAGCCCCCGGACAGAGACCATGATCTTC.

The chain carries TRBV29-1 and TRBJ1-1; maybe TRBD1 (6 bases). The length of the CDR3 is 13 residues. Germline CDR1 SQVTM, CDR2 ANQGSEA. With 3 bases removed from V and 0 bases from J, the gap between germline ends came to 8 bases. For the CDR3, the DNA is TGCAGCGTTGATGACAGGTTGAACACTGAAGCTTTCTTT. Amino acids: CSVDDRLNTEAFF.

V and J are TRBV5-6 and TRBJ1-1; D ambiguous. CDR1 is SGHDT and CDR2 is YYEEEE in the germline V gene. The CDR3 totals 17 residues. V shed 2 bases and J shed 0 bases, with 17 bases lying between them. CDR3 protein: CASSLIDSRGMNTEAFF. CDR3 bases: TGTGCCAGCAGCTTAATAGATAGTCGGGGAATGAACACTGAAGCTTTCTTT.

V gene TRBV18 combines with J gene TRBJ2-1; D unclear. V was pared by 3 bases and J by 15 bases, with 15 bases between. Germline V CDR1 and CDR2: KGHSH, LQKENI. This CDR3 has 12 residues. The CDR3 DNA sequence: TGTGCCAGCTCACCCCAATGGAGCGACGCGTTCTTC. Encoded protein: CASSPQWSDAFF.

The chain is built from TRBV27 and TRBJ2-7, with 7 bases lining up with TRBD1. CDR1 and CDR2 (germline): MNHEY, SMNVEV (reference sequence). CDR3 size: 13 residues. J lost 5 bases, V lost 9 bases, and 10 bases had no gene match. The CDR3 protein is CASTGTEVHEQYF. In nucleotides, the CDR3 is TGTGCCAGTACCGGGACAGAGGTCCACGAGCAGTACTTC.

The rearrangement joins TRBV5-4 to TRBJ2-2, with TRBD2 as a possible D gene (5 bases). From germline, CDR1 is SGHNT and CDR2 YYREEE (reference sequence). The V end lost 0 bases, the J end lost 7 bases, and 7 bases lay between the germline ends. The CDR3 runs to 13 residues. The CDR3 region is CASSLDSGGELFF. CDR3 sequence (DNA): TGTGCCAGCAGCTTGGACAGCGGCGGGGAGCTGTTTTTT.

The chain is built from TRBV2 and TRBJ2-7; possibly TRBD2 for D (6 bases). There are 14 residues in the CDR3. Germline V gene sequence: CDR1 SNHLY, CDR2 FYNNEI. The V gene lost 8 bases and the J gene lost 0 bases, with 14 bases spanning the gap. The CDR3 reads CASSLDGSSYEQYF. CDR3 nucleotide sequence: TGTGCCAGCTCTTTGGACGGGAGCTCCTACGAGCAGTACTTC.

The chain couples TRBV27 to TRBJ1-6; D gene uncertain. The CDR3 has 16 amino acids. V was pared by 5 bases and J by 0 bases, with 11 bases between. Germline V gene data show CDR1 as MNHEY and CDR2 as SMNVEV (reference sequence). This chain's CDR3 is CASSLRVSSYNSPLHF. CDR3 DNA sequence: TGTGCCAGCAGTCTCCGAGTGAGCTCCTATAATTCACCCCTCCACTTT.

This clone was counted only a few times. The genes are TRBV29-1 and TRBJ2-7; maybe TRBD1 (6 bases). CDR1 is SQVTM, CDR2 ANQGSEA, per germline. The CDR3 contains 11 residues. V was pared by 0 bases and J by 13 bases, with 13 bases between. CDR3 protein: CSVEDGQGSYF. In nucleotides, the CDR3 is TGCAGCGTTGAAGACGGGCAGGGGTCATACTTC.

The chain combines TRBV6-6 with TRBJ1-6, with 7 bases matching TRBD1. CDR3 length: 14 residues. Germline V gives CDR1 MNHNY, CDR2 SVGAGI (reference sequence). Unmatched junction bases numbered 3, after V lost 2 bases and J lost 8 bases. The CDR3 DNA is TGTGCCAGCAGTTACGACAGGGTTTATTCACCCCTCCACTTT. Translated: CASSYDRVYSPLHF.

This clone was counted only a few times. The V gene is TRBV19, the J gene TRBJ1-6; unclear D gene. Germline lookup yields CDR1 LNHDA and CDR2 SQIVND (reference sequence). V shed 3 bases and J shed 8 bases, with 8 bases lying between them. CDR3 length: 13 amino acids. This CDR3 reads CASSIVSDSPLHF. CDR3 sequence (DNA): TGTGCCAGTAGTATTGTATCTGATTCACCCCTCCACTTT. The complete variable domain, with remaining parts taken from reference TRBV19 and TRBJ1-6, reads DGGITQSPKYLFRKEGQNVTLSCEQNLNHDAMYWYRQDPGQGLRLIYYSQIVNDFQKGDIAEGYSVSREKKESFPLTVTSAQKNPTAFYLCASSIVSDSPLHFGNGTRLTVT.

The chain employs TRBV5-1 and TRBJ2-3; the match to TRBD2 covers 9 bases. The V gene's germline CDR1 is SGHRS and CDR2 YFSETQ. The CDR3 is 16 residues long. Losses at the gene ends were 4 bases for V and 5 bases for J; bases not matched to a gene: 11. This CDR3 reads CASSPEGGGALDTQYF. CDR3 nucleotide sequence: TGCGCCAGCAGCCCGGAGGGCGGGGGGGCTCTAGATACGCAGTATTTT.

This clone appeared a single time. V and J are TRBV11-2 and TRBJ2-7; 7 positions agree with TRBD1. V lost 4 bases and J lost 6; bases outside the gene matches: 15. The CDR3 has 16 residues. The germline V gene encodes CDR1 SGHAT and CDR2 FQNNGV. CDR3: CASSSPGGAAMGEQYF. CDR3 in DNA: TGTGCCAGCAGCTCTCCAGGGGGTGCCGCGATGGGCGAGCAGTACTTC.

The V gene is TRBV11-2, the J gene TRBJ1-2; D remains unclear. Trimming cost V 5 bases and J 2 bases, with 12 bases left between them. CDR3 size: 14 residues. Germline V CDR1 and CDR2: SGHAT, FQNNGV. The CDR3 nucleotides read TGTGCCAGCAGCCCCGACACCCTCAACTATGGCTACACCTTC. It codes for CASSPDTLNYGYTF.

CDR3 nucleotides: TGTGCCAGCAGTGAATACCCGGGATCGGCTGGCTACACCTTC. This gives the protein CASSEYPGSAGYTF. This chain joins TRBV25-1 and TRBJ1-2; D gene unclear. This CDR3 has 14 residues. Trimming removed 0 bases from V and 7 bases from J, with 12 bases in between. Per the germline V gene, CDR1 is MGHDK and CDR2 is SYGVNS.

The J gene is TRBJ2-5, the V gene TRBV7-9, with 12 bases identical to TRBD2. From germline, CDR1 is SEHNR and CDR2 FQNEAQ (reference sequence). V dropped 0 bases and J dropped 5; count of bases not matched to a gene: 10. The CDR3 totals 18 residues. The CDR3 reads CASSLAVASGRARETQYF. CDR3 coding DNA: TGTGCCAGCAGCTTAGCGGTGGCTAGCGGGAGGGCCAGGGAGACCCAGTACTTC.

The chain uses TRBV5-4 and TRBJ1-2, with 10 nucleotides matching TRBD1. V gave up 0 bases and J gave up 5 bases; unmatched junction bases: 1. The CDR3 contains 14 residues. CDR1 SGHNT and CDR2 YYREEE come from the germline V gene (reference sequence). The CDR3: CASSLGGQGYGYTF. As DNA, the CDR3 is TGTGCCAGCAGCTTGGGGGGACAGGGGTATGGCTACACCTTC.